These 3 T cell receptor beta chains originate from one sample sequenced in a study of memory CD4+ T cells and cytomegalovirus serostatus (dated 2019 in TCRdb). Receptor libraries were prepared by the immunoSEQ multiplex PCR assay. TCRdb holds this immuneACCESS table with in-frame rearrangements only. Some clones are missing; in checked studies, unresolved V genes explain under half, and the rest has no known cause. The sample contains 50,000 or so clones, around three quarters of them found a single time. Clones ranked in the top ten supply 1.5% to 2% of the sample. Single viable CD3+CD4+CD8-CD45RO+ cells were sorted as memory CD4+ T cells on a FACSAria II. Sequences were obtained from memory CD4+ T cells from blood. The receptors shown here come from an adult in good health and CMV-seronegative.

The rearrangement joins TRBV28 to TRBJ2-1; a possible D gene is TRBD2 (6 bases). Germline values: CDR1 MDHEN, CDR2 SYDVKM. V shed 6 bases and J shed 5 bases, with 17 bases lying between them. There are 15 residues in the CDR3. The CDR3 coding sequence is TGTGCCAGCAGGAGGAGGACTATACAGAACAATGAGCAGTTCTTC. This sequence encodes CASRRRTIQNNEQFF. Variable domain in full (rest from reference TRBV28 and TRBJ2-1): DVKVTQSSRYLVKRTGEKVFLECVQDMDHENMFWYRQDPGLGLRLIYFSYDVKMKEKGDIPEGYSVSREKKERFSLILESASTNQTSMYLCASRRRTIQNNEQFFGPGTRLTVL.

The chain combines TRBV11-2 with TRBJ1-2, with 9 bases matching TRBD1. The CDR3 spans 18 residues. Germline V lookup: CDR1 SGHAT, CDR2 FQNNGV. The V segment lost 5 bases and the J segment 3 bases; nucleotides outside the gene matches: 16. The CDR3 nucleotides are TGTGCCAGCAGCGGAACACAGGGGGCGCGCGATTGGCACTATGGCTACACCTTC. Translation: CASSGTQGARDWHYGYTF.

The V gene is TRBV28, the J gene TRBJ1-2, with TRBD1 as a possible D gene (6 bases). This CDR3 comprises 13 residues. Germline V gives CDR1 MDHEN, CDR2 SYDVKM. V lost 8 bases, J lost 8 bases, and 18 bases lay in between. Written as DNA, the CDR3 is TGTGCCAGCGAACTACAGGGATCATTCGGCTACACCTTC. Translating gives CASELQGSFGYTF.